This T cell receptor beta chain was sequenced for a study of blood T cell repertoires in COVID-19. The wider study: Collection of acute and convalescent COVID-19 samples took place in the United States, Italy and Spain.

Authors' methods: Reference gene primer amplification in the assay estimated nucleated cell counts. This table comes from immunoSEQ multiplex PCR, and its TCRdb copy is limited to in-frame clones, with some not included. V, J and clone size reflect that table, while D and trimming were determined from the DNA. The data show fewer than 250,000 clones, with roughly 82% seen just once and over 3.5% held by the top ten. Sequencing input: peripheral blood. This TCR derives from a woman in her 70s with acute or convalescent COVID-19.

This CDR3 reads CASSLARTSGGGRETQYF. CDR3 sequence (DNA): TGTGCCAGCAGCTTGGCCCGCACTAGCGGGGGGGGGAGGGAGACCCAGTACTTC. The rearrangement uses TRBV5-4 and TRBJ2-5; 13 nucleotides line up with TRBD2. Looked up from germline, CDR1 is SGHNT and CDR2 is YYREEE (reference sequence). The CDR3 length is 18 residues. V trimming: 0 bases; J trimming: 5 bases; junction bases outside the gene matches: 10.